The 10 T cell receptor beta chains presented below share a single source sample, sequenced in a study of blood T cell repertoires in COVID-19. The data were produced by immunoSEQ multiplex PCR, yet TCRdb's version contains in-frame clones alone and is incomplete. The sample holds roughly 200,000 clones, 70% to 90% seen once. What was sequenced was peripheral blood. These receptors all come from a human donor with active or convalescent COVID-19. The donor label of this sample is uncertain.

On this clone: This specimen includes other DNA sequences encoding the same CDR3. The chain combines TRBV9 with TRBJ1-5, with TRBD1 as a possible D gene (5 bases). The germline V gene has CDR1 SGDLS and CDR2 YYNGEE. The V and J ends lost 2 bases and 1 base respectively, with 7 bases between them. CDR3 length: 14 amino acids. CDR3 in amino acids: CASSVGGSNQPQHF. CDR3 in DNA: TGTGCCAGCAGCGTGGGGGGAAGCAATCAGCCCCAGCATTTT.

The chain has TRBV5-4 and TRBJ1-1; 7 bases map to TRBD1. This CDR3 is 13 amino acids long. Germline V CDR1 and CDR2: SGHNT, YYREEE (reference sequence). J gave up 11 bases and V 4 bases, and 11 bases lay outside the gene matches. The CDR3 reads CASSLKGAFEAFF. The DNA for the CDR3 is TGTGCCAGCAGCCTTAAGGGGGCGTTTGAGGCTTTCTTT.

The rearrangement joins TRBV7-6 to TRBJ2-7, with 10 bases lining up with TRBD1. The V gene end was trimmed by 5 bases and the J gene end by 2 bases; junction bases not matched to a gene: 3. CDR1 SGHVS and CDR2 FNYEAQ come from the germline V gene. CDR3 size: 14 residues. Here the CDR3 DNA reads TGTGCCAGCAGCGTCGACAGGGGGCCCTACGAGCAGTACTTC. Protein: CASSVDRGPYEQYF.

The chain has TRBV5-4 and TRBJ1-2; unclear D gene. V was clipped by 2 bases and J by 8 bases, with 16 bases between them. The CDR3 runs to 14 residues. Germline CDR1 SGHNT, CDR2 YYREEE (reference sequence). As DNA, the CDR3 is TGTGCCAGCAGCTTTTATACTCCTCCTCGGGGCTACACCTTC. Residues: CASSFYTPPRGYTF.

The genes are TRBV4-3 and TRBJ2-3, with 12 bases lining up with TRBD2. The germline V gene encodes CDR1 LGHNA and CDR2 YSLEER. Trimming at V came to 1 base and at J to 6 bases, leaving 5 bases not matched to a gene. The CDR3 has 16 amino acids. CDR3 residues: CASSQGTSGVGDTQYF. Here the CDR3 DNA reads TGCGCCAGCAGCCAAGGGACTAGCGGGGTGGGGGATACGCAGTATTTT.

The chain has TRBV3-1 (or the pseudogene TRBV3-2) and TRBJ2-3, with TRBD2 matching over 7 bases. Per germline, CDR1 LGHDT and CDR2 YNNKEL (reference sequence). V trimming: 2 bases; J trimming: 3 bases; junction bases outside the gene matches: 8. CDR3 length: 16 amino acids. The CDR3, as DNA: TGTGCCAGCAGCCAAAGGTGGGAGGGCCGTACAGATACGCAGTATTTT. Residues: CASSQRWEGRTDTQYF.

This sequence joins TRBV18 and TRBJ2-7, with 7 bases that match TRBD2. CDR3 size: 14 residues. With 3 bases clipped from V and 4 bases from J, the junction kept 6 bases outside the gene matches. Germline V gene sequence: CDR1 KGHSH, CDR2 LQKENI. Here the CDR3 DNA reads TGTGCCAGCTCACCTAGCAGGGAGGGATACGAGCAGTACTTC. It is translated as CASSPSREGYEQYF.

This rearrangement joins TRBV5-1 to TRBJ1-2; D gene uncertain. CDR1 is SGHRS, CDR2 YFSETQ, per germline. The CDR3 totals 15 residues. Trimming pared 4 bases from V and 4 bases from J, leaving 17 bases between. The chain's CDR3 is CASSERSEGPYGYTF. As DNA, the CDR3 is TGCGCCAGCAGCGAGAGATCAGAGGGCCCCTATGGCTACACCTTC.

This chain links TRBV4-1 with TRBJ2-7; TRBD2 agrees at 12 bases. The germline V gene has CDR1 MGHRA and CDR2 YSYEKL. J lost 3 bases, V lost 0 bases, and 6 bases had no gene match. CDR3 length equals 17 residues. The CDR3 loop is CASSQELAGGRFYEQYF. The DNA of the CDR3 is TGCGCCAGCAGCCAAGAACTAGCGGGGGGCCGCTTCTACGAGCAGTACTTC.

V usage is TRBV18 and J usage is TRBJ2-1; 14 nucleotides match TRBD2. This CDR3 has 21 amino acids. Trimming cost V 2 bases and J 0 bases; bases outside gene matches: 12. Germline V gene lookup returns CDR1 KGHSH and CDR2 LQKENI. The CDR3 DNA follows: TGTGCCAGCTCACCAGCGACTAGCGGGAGGGCCTCGTCCAGCTCCTACAATGAGCAGTTCTTC. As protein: CASSPATSGRASSSSYNEQFF.